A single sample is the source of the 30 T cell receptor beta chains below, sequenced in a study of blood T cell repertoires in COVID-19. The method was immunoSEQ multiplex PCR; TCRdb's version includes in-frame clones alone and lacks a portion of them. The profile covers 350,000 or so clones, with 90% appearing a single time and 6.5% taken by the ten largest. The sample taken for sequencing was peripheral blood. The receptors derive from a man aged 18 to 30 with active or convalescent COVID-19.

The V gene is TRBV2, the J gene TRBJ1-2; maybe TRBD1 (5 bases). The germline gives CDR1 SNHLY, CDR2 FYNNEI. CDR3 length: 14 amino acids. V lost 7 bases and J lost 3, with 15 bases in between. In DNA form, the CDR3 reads TGTGCCAGCACTGTAACGGGGGACGACTATGGCTACACCTTC. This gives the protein CASTVTGDDYGYTF.

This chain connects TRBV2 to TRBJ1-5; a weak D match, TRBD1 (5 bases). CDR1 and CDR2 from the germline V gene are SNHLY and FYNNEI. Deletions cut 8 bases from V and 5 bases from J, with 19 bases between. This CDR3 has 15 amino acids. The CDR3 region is CASARGGEGYQPQHF. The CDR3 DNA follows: TGTGCCAGCGCCAGAGGAGGGGAAGGCTATCAGCCCCAGCATTTT.

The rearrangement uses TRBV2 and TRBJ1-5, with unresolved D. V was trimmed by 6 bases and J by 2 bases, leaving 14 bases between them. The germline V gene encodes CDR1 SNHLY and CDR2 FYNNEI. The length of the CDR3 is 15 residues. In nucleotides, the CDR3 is TGTGCCAGCAGACCGGGCCGGGGTGGCAATCAGCCCCAGCATTTT. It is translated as CASRPGRGGNQPQHF.

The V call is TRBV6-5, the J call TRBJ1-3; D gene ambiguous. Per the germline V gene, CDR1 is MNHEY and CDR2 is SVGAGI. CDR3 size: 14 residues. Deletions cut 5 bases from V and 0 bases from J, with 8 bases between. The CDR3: CASSKLDSGNTIYF. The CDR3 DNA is TGTGCCAGCAGTAAATTAGACTCTGGAAACACCATATATTTT.

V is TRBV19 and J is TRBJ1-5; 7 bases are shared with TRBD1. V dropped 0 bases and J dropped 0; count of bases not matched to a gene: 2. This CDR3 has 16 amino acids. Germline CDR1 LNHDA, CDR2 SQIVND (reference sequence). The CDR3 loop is CASSIDDRVSNQPQHF. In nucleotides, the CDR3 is TGTGCCAGTAGTATAGACGACAGGGTTAGCAATCAGCCCCAGCATTTT.

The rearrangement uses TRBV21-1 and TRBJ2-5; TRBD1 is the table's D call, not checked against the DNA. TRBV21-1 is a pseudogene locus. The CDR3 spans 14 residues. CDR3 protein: CASSKDNDQETQYF. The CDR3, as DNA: TGTGCCAGCAGCAAAGACAATGATCAAGAGACCCAGTACTTC.

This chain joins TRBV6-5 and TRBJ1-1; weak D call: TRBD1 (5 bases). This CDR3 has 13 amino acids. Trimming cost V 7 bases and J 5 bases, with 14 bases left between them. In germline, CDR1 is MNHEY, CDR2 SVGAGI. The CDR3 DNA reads TGTGCCAGCATACTCAGGGAGGGAACTGAAGCTTTCTTT. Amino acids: CASILREGTEAFF.

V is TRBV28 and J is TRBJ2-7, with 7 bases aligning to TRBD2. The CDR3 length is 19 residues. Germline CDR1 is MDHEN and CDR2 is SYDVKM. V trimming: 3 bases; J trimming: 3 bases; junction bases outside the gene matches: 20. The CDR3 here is CASSLVLAREIRGRYEQYF. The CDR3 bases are TGTGCCAGCAGTTTGGTACTAGCGCGGGAGATAAGGGGCCGCTACGAGCAGTACTTC.

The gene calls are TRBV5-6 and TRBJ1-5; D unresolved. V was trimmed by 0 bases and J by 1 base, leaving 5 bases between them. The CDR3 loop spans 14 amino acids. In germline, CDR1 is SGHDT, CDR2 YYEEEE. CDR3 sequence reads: CASSLGQSNQPQHF. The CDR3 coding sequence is TGTGCCAGCAGCTTGGGTCAAAGCAATCAGCCCCAGCATTTT.

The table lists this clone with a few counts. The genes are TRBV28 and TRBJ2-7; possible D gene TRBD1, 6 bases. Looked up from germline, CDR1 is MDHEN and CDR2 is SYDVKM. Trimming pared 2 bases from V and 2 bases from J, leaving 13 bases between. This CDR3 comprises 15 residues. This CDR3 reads CASSLVRGQTYEQYF. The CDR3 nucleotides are TGTGCCAGCAGTTTAGTCAGGGGACAAACCTACGAGCAGTACTTC.

The CDR3 sequence: CASSYSKRDYTF. The CDR3 coding sequence is TGTGCCAGCAGTTACTCGAAGCGGGACTACACCTTC. This rearrangement joins TRBV6-5 to TRBJ1-2; D unclear. Germline V lookup: CDR1 MNHEY, CDR2 SVGAGI. V was cut by 0 bases and J by 10 bases, with 9 bases left in between. This CDR3 has 12 residues.

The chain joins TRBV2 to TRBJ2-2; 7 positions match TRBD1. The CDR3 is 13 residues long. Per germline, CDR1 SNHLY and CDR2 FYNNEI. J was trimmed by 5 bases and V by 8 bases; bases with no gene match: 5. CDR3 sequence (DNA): TGTGCCAGCCGGGACAGATTTACCGGGGAGCTGTTTTTT. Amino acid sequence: CASRDRFTGELFF. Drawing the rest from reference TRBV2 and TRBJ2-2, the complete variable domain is EPEVTQTPSHQVTQMGQEVILRCVPISNHLYFYWYRQILGQKVEFLVSFYNNEISEKSEIFDDQFSVERPDGSNFTLKIRSTKLEDSAMYFCASRDRFTGELFFGEGSRLTVL.

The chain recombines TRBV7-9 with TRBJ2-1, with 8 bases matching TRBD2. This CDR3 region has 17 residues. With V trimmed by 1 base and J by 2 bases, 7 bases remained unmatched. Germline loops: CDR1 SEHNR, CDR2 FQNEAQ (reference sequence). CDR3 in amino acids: CASSLEAGGKPYNEQFF. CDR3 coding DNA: TGTGCCAGCAGCTTAGAGGCGGGAGGTAAGCCCTACAATGAGCAGTTCTTC.

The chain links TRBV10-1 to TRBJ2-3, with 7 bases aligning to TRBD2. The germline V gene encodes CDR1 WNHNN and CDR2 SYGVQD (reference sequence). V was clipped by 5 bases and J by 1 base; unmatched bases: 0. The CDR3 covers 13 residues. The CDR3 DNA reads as TGCGCCAGCAGTCTAGCGGGCACAGATACGCAGTATTTT. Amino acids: CASSLAGTDTQYF.

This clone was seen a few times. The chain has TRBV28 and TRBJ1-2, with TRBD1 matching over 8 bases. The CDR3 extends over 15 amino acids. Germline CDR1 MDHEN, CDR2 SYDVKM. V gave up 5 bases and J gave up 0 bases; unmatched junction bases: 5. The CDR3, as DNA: TGTGCCAGCAGTCACCGGGACAGGTCTAACTATGGCTACACCTTC. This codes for CASSHRDRSNYGYTF.

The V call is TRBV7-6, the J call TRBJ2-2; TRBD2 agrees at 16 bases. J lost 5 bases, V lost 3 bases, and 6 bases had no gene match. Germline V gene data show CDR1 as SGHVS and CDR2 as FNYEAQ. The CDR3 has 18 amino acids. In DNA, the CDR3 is TGTGCCAGCAGCTTGGGACTAGCGGGAGGGCCTATAACCGGGGAGCTGTTTTTT. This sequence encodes CASSLGLAGGPITGELFF.

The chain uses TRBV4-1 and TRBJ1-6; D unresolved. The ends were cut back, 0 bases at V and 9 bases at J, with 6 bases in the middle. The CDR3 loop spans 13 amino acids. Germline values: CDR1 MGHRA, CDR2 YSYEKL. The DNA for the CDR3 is TGCGCCAGCAGCCAAGACGAGTCTTCACCCCTCCACTTT. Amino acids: CASSQDESSPLHF.

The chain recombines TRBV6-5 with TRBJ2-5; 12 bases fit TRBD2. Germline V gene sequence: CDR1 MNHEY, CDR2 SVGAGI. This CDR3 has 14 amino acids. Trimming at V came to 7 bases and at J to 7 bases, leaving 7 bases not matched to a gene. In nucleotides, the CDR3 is TGTGCCAGCACACGGACTAGCGGGGTGGGGACCCAGTACTTC. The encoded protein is CASTRTSGVGTQYF.

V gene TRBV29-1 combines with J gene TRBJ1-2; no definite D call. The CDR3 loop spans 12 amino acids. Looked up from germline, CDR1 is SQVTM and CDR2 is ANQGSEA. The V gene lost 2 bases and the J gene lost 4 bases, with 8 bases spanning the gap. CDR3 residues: CSVERSGYGYTF. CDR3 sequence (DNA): TGCAGCGTTGAACGTTCAGGCTATGGCTACACCTTC.

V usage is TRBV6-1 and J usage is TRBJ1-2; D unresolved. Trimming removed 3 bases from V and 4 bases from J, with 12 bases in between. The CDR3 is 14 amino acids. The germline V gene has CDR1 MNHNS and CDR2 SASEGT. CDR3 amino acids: CASSEEDGTYGYTF. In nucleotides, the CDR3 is TGTGCCAGCAGTGAGGAGGACGGAACCTATGGCTACACCTTC.

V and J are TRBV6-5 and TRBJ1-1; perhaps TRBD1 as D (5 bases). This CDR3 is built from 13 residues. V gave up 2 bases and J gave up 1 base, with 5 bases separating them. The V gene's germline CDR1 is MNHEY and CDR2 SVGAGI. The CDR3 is CASSYDRNTEAFF. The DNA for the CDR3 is TGTGCCAGCAGTTACGACAGGAACACTGAAGCTTTCTTT.

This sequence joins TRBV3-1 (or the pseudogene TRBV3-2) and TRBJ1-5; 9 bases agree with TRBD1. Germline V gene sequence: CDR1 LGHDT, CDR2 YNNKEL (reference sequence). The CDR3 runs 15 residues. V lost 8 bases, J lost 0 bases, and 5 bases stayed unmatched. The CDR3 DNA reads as TGTGCCAGCCGACAGGGGGTTTATAGCAATCAGCCCCAGCATTTT. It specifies CASRQGVYSNQPQHF.

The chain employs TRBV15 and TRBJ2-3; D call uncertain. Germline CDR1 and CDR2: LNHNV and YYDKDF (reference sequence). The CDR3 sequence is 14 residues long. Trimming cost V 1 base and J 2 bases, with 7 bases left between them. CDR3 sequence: CATSRGRNTDTQYF. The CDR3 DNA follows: TGTGCCACCAGCAGAGGGAGAAACACAGATACGCAGTATTTT.

The CDR3 DNA reads TGCGCCAGCAGCCCACCGACAGGAGACCTCACAGATACGCAGTATTTT. Translated: CASSPPTGDLTDTQYF. The chain recombines TRBV4-3 with TRBJ2-3; TRBD1 is a possible D gene (6 bases). Trimming cost V 4 bases and J 2 bases, with 16 bases left between them. This CDR3 contains 16 residues. Germline CDR1 LGHNA, CDR2 YSLEER.

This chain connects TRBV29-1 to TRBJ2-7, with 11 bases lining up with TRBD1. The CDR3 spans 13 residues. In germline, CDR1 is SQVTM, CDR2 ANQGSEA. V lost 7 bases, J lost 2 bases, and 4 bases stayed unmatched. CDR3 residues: CSGRTGGTYEQYF. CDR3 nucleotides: TGCAGCGGAAGGACAGGGGGCACCTACGAGCAGTACTTC.

The CDR3 here is CASRVPTGNYGYTF. The CDR3 DNA reads as TGTGCCAGCAGAGTCCCTACAGGGAACTATGGCTACACCTTC. The V call is TRBV28, the J call TRBJ1-2, with D possibly TRBD1 on 6 matching bases. Germline lookup yields CDR1 MDHEN and CDR2 SYDVKM. The CDR3 is 14 amino acids. Trimming took off 6 bases at V and 2 bases at J, with 13 bases between the two ends.

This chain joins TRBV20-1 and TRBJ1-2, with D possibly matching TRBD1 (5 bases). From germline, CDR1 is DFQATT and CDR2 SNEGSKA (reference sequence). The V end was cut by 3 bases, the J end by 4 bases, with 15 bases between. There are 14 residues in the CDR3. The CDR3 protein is CSASEGRSFYGYTF. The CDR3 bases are TGCAGTGCTAGTGAGGGGCGCTCTTTCTATGGCTACACCTTC.

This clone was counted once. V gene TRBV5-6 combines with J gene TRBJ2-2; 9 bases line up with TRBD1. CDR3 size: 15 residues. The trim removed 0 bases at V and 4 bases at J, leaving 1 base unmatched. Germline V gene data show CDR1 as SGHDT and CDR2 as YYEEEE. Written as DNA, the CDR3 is TGTGCCAGCAGCTTGGGGACAGGGGCCACCGGGGAGCTGTTTTTT. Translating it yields CASSLGTGATGELFF.

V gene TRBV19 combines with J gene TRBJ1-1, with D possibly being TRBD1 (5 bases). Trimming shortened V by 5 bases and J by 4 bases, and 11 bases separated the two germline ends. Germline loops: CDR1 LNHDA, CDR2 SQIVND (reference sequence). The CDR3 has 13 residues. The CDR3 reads CASSLQGGTEAFF. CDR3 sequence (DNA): TGTGCCAGTAGTCTCCAGGGCGGCACTGAAGCTTTCTTT.

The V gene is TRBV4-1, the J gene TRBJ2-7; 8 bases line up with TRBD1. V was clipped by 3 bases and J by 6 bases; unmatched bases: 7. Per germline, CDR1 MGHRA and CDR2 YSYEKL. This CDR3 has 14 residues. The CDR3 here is CASSHSGQGFEQYF. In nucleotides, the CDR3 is TGCGCCAGCAGCCATTCTGGACAGGGTTTCGAGCAGTACTTC.